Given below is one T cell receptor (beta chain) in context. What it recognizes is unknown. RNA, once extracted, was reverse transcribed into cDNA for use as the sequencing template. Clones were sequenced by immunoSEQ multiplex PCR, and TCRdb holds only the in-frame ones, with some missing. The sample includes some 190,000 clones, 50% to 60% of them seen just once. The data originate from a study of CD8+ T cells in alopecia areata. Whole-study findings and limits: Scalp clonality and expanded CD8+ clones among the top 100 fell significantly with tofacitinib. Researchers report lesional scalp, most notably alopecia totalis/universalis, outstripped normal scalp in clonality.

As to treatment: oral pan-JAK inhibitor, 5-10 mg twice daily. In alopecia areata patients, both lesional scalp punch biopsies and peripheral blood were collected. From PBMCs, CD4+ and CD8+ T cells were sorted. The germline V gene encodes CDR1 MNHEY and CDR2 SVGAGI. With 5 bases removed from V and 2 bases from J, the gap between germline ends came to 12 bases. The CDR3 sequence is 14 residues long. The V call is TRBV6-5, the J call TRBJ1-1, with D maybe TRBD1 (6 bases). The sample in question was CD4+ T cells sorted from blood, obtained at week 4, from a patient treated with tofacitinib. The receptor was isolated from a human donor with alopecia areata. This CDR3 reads CASSPGQLNTEAFF. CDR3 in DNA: TGTGCCAGCAGTCCCGGACAGCTAAACACTGAAGCTTTCTTT.